This entry lists 8 T cell receptor beta chains sequenced from one sample in a study of T cells in Graves' hyperthyroidism and ophthalmopathy (dated by TCRdb to the late 2010s). Library prep was done by multiplex PCR. Sequencer: Illumina HiSeq 2000. TCR beta CDR3 regions were amplified from RNA transcripts. A first-round RT-PCR of the TCR CDR3 used the HTBI primer set with the Qiagen OneStep RT-PCR kit. Using fastp trimming at Q25 and MiXCR clonotype assembly, TCRdb reanalyzed the public sequencing data and kept in-frame beta chains. Duplicate CDR3 protein sequences are folded into a single record with the most common DNA and genes. The sample table records about 300,000 distinct CDR3 sequences; 10% to 15% of these occur just once. Of the sample, roughly 7.5% is held by the ten largest clones. Input material: blood. The receptors originated from a woman younger than 45 with Graves' hyperthyroidism that later progressed to Graves' ophthalmopathy.

This clonotype was counted ten times or more. The rearrangement joins TRBV6-4 to TRBJ1-1; D perhaps matches TRBD1 (5 bases). Germline assignment: CDR1 MRHNA and CDR2 SNTAGT. The V end was cut by 2 bases, the J end by 5 bases, with 9 bases between. This CDR3 region has 13 residues. This CDR3 is CASSDTRGTEAFF. The CDR3, as DNA: TGTGCCAGCAGTGACACGCGGGGGACTGAAGCTTTCTTT.

This clonotype was counted many times. The chain couples TRBV7-2 to TRBJ2-3; TRBD1 agrees at 7 bases. J gave up 0 bases and V 7 bases, and 10 bases lay outside the gene matches. CDR1 and CDR2 from the germline V gene are SGHTA and FQGNSA. This CDR3 region has 16 residues. Written as DNA, the CDR3 is TGTGCCAGCACCCGGGACAGATCAACTAGCACAGATACGCAGTATTTT. It encodes CASTRDRSTSTDTQYF.

This clonotype was counted many times. CDR3 sequence reads: CASSRGTNNNEQFF. DNA for the CDR3: TGTGCCAGCAGTCGAGGGACTAACAACAATGAGCAGTTCTTC. The chain carries TRBV12-3 or TRBV12-4 and TRBJ2-1, with 7 bases aligning to TRBD2. The length of the CDR3 is 14 residues. V shed 5 bases, J shed 5 bases, and the junction held 6 bases outside the gene matches.

This clonotype has ten or more counts. The rearrangement uses TRBV20-1 and TRBJ2-1; D is possibly TRBD1 (5 bases). The length of the CDR3 is 13 residues. CDR1 is DFQATT, CDR2 SNEGSKA, per germline (reference sequence). V was cut by 0 bases and J by 3 bases, with 6 bases left in between. CDR3 sequence (DNA): TGCAGTGCTAGAGAAGGGGTCTACAATGAGCAGTTCTTC. This gives the protein CSAREGVYNEQFF.

In its sample, this clonotype was seen many times. The gene calls are TRBV20-1 and TRBJ2-3; D uncertain. The CDR3 has 13 amino acids. Germline V lookup: CDR1 DFQATT, CDR2 SNEGSKA (reference sequence). The V and J ends lost 2 bases and 1 base respectively, with 7 bases between them. This CDR3 reads CSARSAGTDTQYF. In DNA form, the CDR3 reads TGCAGTGCTAGATCCGCGGGCACAGATACGCAGTATTTT.

This clonotype was counted a few times. A much larger clone sits a single nucleotide away, making a read error possible. The V call is TRBV19, the J call TRBJ2-1; 7 nucleotides align to TRBD2. V lost 1 base and J lost 7; bases outside the gene matches: 10. CDR3 length: 16 amino acids. Per the germline V gene, CDR1 is LNHDA and CDR2 is SQIVND (reference sequence). CDR3: CASSIVGGGRENEQFF. DNA of the CDR3: TGTGCCAGTAGTATAGTGGGGGGGGGACGGGAAAATGAGCAGTTCTTC.

This clonotype was seen repeatedly, ten times or more. The chain couples TRBV5-6 to TRBJ1-1; D uncertain. The CDR3 is 12 residues long. V was trimmed by 2 bases and J by 6 bases, leaving 8 bases between them. The germline V gene has CDR1 SGHDT and CDR2 YYEEEE. The CDR3 DNA reads TGTGCCAGCAGCTTCGGAGTTCCTGAAGCTTTCTTT. Its translation is CASSFGVPEAFF.

The CDR3 region is CASSYSIRAQYF. The CDR3 DNA follows: TGTGCCAGCAGTTACTCAATCAGGGCACAGTACTTC. The gene calls are TRBV6-2 or TRBV6-3 and TRBJ2-5; maybe TRBD1 (5 bases). The CDR3 has 12 amino acids. Germline CDR1 is MNHEY and CDR2 is SVGEGT. V was clipped by 0 bases and J by 11 bases, with 10 bases between them.